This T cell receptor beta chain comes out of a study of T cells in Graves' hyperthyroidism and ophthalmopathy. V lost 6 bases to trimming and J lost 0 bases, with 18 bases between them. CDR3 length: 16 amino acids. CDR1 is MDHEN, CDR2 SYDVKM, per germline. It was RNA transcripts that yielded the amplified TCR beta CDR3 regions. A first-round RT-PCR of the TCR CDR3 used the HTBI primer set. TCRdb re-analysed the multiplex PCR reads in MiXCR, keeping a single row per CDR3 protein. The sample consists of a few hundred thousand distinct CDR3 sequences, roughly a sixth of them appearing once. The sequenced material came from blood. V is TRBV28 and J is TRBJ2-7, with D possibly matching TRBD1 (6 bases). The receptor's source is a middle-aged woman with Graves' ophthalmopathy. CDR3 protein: CASSWGRADSSYEQYF. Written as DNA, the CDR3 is TGTGCCAGCAGCTGGGGCCGGGCGGACAGCTCCTACGAGCAGTACTTC. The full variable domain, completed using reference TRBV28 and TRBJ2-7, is DVKVTQSSRYLVKRTGEKVFLECVQDMDHENMFWYRQDPGLGLRLIYFSYDVKMKEKGDIPEGYSVSREKKERFSLILESASTNQTSMYLCASSWGRADSSYEQYFGPGTRLTVT.